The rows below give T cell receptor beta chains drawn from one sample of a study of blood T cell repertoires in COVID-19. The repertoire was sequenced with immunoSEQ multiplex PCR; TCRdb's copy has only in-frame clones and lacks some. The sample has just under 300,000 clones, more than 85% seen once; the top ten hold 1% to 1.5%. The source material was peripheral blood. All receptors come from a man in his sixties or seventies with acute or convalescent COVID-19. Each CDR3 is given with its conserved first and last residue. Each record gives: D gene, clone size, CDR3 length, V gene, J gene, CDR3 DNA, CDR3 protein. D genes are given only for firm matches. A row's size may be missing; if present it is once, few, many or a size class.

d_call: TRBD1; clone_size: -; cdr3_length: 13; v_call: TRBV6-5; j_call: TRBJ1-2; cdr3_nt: TGTGCCAGCAGACCAGGGGGACACTATGGCTACACCTTC; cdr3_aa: CASRPGGHYGYTF
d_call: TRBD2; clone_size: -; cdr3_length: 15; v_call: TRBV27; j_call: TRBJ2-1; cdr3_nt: TGTGCCAGCAGACCGACACTAGCGGGGCGCGGTGAGCAGTTCTTC; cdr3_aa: CASRPTLAGRGEQFF
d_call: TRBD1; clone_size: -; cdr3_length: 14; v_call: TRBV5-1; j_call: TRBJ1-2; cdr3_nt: TGCGCCAGCAACTTAGGGACAGGGAACTATGGCTACACCTTC; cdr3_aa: CASNLGTGNYGYTF
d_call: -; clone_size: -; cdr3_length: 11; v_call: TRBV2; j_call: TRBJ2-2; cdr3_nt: TGTGCCAGCAGTGAAGATGGCAAGCTGTTTTTT; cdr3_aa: CASSEDGKLFF
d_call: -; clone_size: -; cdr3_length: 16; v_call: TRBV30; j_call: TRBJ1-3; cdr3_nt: TGTGCCTGGAGTGTCGCAGGGGTTGGTTCTGGAAACACCATATATTTT; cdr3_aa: CAWSVAGVGSGNTIYF
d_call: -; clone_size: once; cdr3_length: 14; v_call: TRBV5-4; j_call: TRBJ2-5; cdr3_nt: TGTGCCAGCAGCCACCCGGACGGGAAAGAGACCCAGTACTTC; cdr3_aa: CASSHPDGKETQYF
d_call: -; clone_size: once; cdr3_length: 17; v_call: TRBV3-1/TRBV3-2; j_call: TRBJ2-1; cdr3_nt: TGTGCCAGCAGCCAAGATCGGCGGGGAACCTCCTACAATGAGCAGTTCTTC; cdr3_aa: CASSQDRRGTSYNEQFF
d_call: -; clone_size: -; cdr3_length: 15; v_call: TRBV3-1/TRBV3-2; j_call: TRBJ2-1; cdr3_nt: TGTGCCAGCAGCCAAGATCTCACAGGGTCCAATGAGCAGTTCTTC; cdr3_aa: CASSQDLTGSNEQFF
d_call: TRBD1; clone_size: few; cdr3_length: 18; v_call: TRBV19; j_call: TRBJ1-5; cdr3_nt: TGTGCCAGTAGTGGACGGACAGGCGTATTCTATAGCAATCAGCCCCAGCATTTT; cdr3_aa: CASSGRTGVFYSNQPQHF
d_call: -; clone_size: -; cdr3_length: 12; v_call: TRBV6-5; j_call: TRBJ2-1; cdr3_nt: TGTGCCAGCAGTTACTTCAGCGGTGAGCAGTTCTTC; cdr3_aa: CASSYFSGEQFF
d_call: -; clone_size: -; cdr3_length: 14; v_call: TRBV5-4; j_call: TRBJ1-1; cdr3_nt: TGTGCCAGCAGCGGGGCCGTCTGGGACACTGAAGCTTTCTTT; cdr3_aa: CASSGAVWDTEAFF
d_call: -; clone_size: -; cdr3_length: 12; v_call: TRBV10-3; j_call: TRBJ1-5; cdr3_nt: TGTGCCATCGGGGCAACAAATCAGCCCCAGCATTTT; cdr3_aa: CAIGATNQPQHF
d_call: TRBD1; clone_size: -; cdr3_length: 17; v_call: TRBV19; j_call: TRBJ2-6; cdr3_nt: TGTGCCAGTAGTCCCGGGACAGGGAGCTCTGGGGCCAACGTCCTGACTTTC; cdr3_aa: CASSPGTGSSGANVLTF
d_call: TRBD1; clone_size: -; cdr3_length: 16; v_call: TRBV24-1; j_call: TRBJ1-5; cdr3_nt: TGTGCCACCAGTGATGAACAGGGGGCGGGTGGACAGCCCCAGCATTTT; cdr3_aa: CATSDEQGAGGQPQHF
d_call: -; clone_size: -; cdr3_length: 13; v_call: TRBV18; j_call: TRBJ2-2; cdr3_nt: TGTGCCAGCTCAATACGGGACTCCGGGGAGCTGTTTTTT; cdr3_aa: CASSIRDSGELFF
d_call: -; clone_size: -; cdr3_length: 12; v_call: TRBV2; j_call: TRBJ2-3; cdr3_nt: TGTGCCAGCACAGGTAACCCAGATACGCAGTATTTT; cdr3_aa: CASTGNPDTQYF
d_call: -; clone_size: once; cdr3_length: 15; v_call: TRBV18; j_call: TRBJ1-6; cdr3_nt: TGTGCCAGCTCACCAGACAGCTCCTATAATTCACCCCTCCACTTT; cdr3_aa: CASSPDSSYNSPLHF
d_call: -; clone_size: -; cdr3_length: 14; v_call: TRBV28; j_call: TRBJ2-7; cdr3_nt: TGTGCCAGCAGTTTTAACGGGTGGTCCTACGAGCAGTACTTC; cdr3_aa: CASSFNGWSYEQYF
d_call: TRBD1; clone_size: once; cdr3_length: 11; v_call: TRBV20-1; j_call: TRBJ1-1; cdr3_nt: TGCCGCACAGGGGCGGGCACTGAAGCTTTCTTT; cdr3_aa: CRTGAGTEAFF
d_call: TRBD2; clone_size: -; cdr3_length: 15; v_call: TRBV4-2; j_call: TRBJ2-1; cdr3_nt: TGTGCCAGCAGCCAGGACCGCGGGAGATGGAATGAGCAGTTCTTC; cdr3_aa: CASSQDRGRWNEQFF
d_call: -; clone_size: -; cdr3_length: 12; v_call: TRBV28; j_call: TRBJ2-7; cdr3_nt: TGTGCCAGCTCCAGGGGGGCCTACGAGCAGTACTTC; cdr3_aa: CASSRGAYEQYF
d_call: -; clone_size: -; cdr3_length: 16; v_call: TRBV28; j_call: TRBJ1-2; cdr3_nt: TGTGCCAGCAGTTTGGAGGATGCGGGGAGATACTATGGCTACACCTTC; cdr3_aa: CASSLEDAGRYYGYTF
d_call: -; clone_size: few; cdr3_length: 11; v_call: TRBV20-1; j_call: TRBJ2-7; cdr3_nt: TGCAGTGTCGGGGGTCGCTACGAGCAGTACTTC; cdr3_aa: CSVGGRYEQYF
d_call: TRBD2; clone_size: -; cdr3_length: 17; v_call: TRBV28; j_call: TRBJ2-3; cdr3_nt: TGTGCCAGCAGTATACGACTAGCGGGGGCCAGGCCAGATACGCAGTATTTT; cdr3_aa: CASSIRLAGARPDTQYF
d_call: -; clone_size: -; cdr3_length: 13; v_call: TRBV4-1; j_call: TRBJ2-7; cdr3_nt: TGCGCCAGCAGCCAAGATCGACAGACCGAGCAGTACTTC; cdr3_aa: CASSQDRQTEQYF
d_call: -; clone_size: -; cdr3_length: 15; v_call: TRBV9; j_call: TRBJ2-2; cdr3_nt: TGTGCCAGCAGCGTCCGGGACTCGAACACCGGGGAGCTGTTTTTT; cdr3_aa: CASSVRDSNTGELFF
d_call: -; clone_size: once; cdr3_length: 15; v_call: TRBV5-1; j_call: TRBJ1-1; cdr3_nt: TGCGCCAGCAGCCCAGACCCGGGGGGGGCTAGAGAAGCTTTCTTT; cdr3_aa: CASSPDPGGAREAFF
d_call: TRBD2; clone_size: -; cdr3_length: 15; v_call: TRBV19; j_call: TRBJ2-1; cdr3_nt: TGTGCCAGTAGTAGTCGACTAGCGGGAGCCCATGAGCAGTTCTTC; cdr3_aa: CASSSRLAGAHEQFF
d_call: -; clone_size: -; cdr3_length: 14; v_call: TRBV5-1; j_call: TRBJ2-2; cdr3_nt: TGCGCCAGCAGCTGGCGGACTATCACCGGGGAGCTGTTTTTT; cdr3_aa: CASSWRTITGELFF
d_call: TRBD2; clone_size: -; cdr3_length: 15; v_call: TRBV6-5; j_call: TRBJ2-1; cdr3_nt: TGTGCCAGCAGTCCACGAGCGGGAGGGCCCAATGAGCAGTTCTTC; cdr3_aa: CASSPRAGGPNEQFF
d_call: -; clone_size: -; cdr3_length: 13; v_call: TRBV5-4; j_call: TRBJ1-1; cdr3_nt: TGTGCCAGCAGACAGAGTTCGAACACTGAAGCTTTCTTT; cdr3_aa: CASRQSSNTEAFF
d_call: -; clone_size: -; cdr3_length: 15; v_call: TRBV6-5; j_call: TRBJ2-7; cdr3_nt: TGTGCCAGCAGTCAACAGTTGGGCTTCTCCTACGAGCAGTACTTC; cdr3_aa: CASSQQLGFSYEQYF
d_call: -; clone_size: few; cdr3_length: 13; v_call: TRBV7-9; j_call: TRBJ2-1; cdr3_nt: TGTGCCAGCAGCCCCGTGTCCTACAATGAGCAGTTCTTC; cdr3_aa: CASSPVSYNEQFF
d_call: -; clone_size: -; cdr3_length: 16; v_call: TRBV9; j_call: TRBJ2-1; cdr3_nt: TGTGCCAGCAGCGTAGAGTTGGGGCGACCATACAATGAGCAGTTCTTC; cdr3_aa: CASSVELGRPYNEQFF
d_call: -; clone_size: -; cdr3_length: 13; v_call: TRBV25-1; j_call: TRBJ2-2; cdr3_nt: TGTGCCAGCAGACCGAGGGTACACGGGGAGCTGTTTTTT; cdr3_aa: CASRPRVHGELFF
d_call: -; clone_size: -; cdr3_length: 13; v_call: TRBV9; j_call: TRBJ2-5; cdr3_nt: TGTGCCAGCAGCGCGGGAGACCAAGAGACCCAGTACTTC; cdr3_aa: CASSAGDQETQYF
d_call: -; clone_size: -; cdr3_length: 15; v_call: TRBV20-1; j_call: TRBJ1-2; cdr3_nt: TGCAGTGCTAGTCCAACGGCAGGCAACTCCTATGGCTACACCTTC; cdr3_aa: CSASPTAGNSYGYTF